The clone carrying this T cell receptor beta chain was picked up a small number of times. These data are taken from a study of response to subunit inactivated influenza vaccine. In TCRdb, the RT-PCR reads were re-called with MiXCR into one record per CDR3 protein. Seen here are around 200,000 distinct CDR3 sequences, about 12% observed once, and the top ten hold over 25%. Trimming removed 0 bases at V and 3 bases at J, with 9 bases between. The CDR3 consists of 14 residues. Germline assignment: CDR1 MNHEY and CDR2 SVGAGI. Another study also made use of these data, one on T cells expressing NK-cell markers. That publication notes: TCR beta libraries carry UMIs added by 5'RACE template switching. Cells sorted as CD3+CD56+NKG2C+, CD3+CD56+NKG2C- and CD3+CD56-NKG2C+ T cells supplied the TCR beta repertoires. Alpha-beta TCR T cells were the sole sorting target in several experiments, owing to an anti-gamma-delta TCR antibody. NKG2C+ dominant clonotypes from over five donors made up about 1.0-8% of CD8+ T cells.

The sequenced sample was CD8+ T cells sorted from PBMCs, obtained 11 to 12 days after vaccination. V gene TRBV6-5 combines with J gene TRBJ2-7, with no clear D. The TCR was taken from a man in his fifties or sixties who received an inactivated influenza vaccine. CDR3 residues: CASSYSMGFYEQYF. CDR3 bases: TGTGCCAGCAGTTACTCGATGGGATTCTACGAGCAGTACTTC.